These T cell receptor beta chains were read from a single sample in a study of blood T cells in healthy people across ages. TCRdb itself ran the 5' RACE reads through MiXCR, one entry per CDR3 protein. The sample has 1 million or so distinct CDR3 sequences, over 35% seen once; the top ten hold 15% to 20%. The sequenced material came from blood. The receptors stem from a woman in her sixties or seventies in good health. CDR3s include the opening cysteine and the closing phenylalanine or tryptophan. Each record gives: D gene, V gene, clone size, J gene, CDR3 protein, CDR3 DNA. The D gene is left open where the match is weak. For some rows the clone size is stated as once, few or many, or as a class when expanded; others skip it.

TRBD2	TRBV12-3/TRBV12-4	NA	TRBJ2-7	CASSCGTSGRDCSSYEQYF	TGTGCCAGCAGTTGTGGGACTAGCGGGAGGGATTGCAGCTCCTACGAGCAGTACTTC
NA	TRBV6-5	few	TRBJ2-3	CASSYRQVTPDTQYF	TGTGCCAGCAGTTATAGGCAGGTCACTCCAGATACGCAGTATTTT
NA	TRBV7-9	NA	TRBJ1-1	CASSEQVSRTEAFF	TGTGCCAGCAGCGAACAGGTATCCAGGACTGAAGCTTTCTTT
NA	TRBV10-3	NA	TRBJ2-1	CAIQQGGSNNEQFF	TGTGCCATTCAACAGGGAGGGAGTAACAATGAGCAGTTCTTC
TRBD1	TRBV12-3/TRBV12-4	many	TRBJ2-1	CASRVTGTEYNEQFF	TGTGCCAGCAGAGTTACCGGGACAGAATACAATGAGCAGTTCTTC
TRBD1	TRBV7-9	NA	TRBJ2-7	CASSWPGTGDYEQYF	TGTGCCAGCAGCTGGCCCGGGACAGGGGACTACGAGCAGTACTTC
NA	TRBV12-3/TRBV12-4	NA	TRBJ1-6	CASSLMSSYNSPLHF	TGTGCCAGCAGTCTGATGAGCTCCTATAATTCACCCCTCCACTTT
NA	TRBV29-1	NA	TRBJ2-1	CSVARPTTYNEQFF	TGCAGCGTTGCGCGTCCCACCACCTACAATGAGCAGTTCTTC
TRBD1	TRBV29-1	few	TRBJ2-7	CSVEETRGSSYEQYF	TGCAGCGTTGAAGAAACCAGGGGGAGCTCCTACGAGCAGTACTTC
NA	TRBV5-1	NA	TRBJ1-2	CASSTQVNYGYTF	TGCGCCAGCAGCACTCAGGTTAACTATGGCTACACCTTC
TRBD1	TRBV9	NA	TRBJ2-5	CASSASTGGETQYF	TGTGCCAGCAGCGCCTCGACAGGGGGAGAGACCCAGTACTTC
TRBD2	TRBV18	NA	TRBJ2-7	CASSQTGGTRITYEQYF	TGTGCCAGCTCTCAAACGGGGGGGACGAGGATCACCTACGAGCAGTACTTC
NA	TRBV27	once	TRBJ1-2	CATRDGGVGYGYTF	TGTGCCACCCGAGACGGCGGGGTGGGCTATGGCTACACCTTC
NA	TRBV5-1	NA	TRBJ2-7	CAGSLEVGAASYEQYF	TGCGCCGGCAGCTTGGAAGTGGGGGCGGCTTCCTACGAGCAGTACTTC
NA	TRBV20-1	few	TRBJ2-3	CSARRRGGTDTQYF	TGCAGTGCTAGACGGAGGGGGGGCACAGATACGCAGTATTTT
NA	TRBV6-2/TRBV6-3	NA	TRBJ2-3	CASSPTSRTPSADTQYF	TGTGCCAGCAGTCCTACCTCCAGGACCCCTTCCGCAGATACGCAGTATTTT
NA	TRBV7-9	NA	TRBJ1-2	CASSPPSPKPHYGYTF	TGTGCCAGCAGCCCGCCAAGCCCGAAACCACACTATGGCTACACCTTC
NA	TRBV27	NA	TRBJ2-1	CASSPMDNYNEQFF	TGTGCCAGCAGTCCGATGGACAACTACAATGAGCAGTTCTTC
NA	TRBV6-5	few	TRBJ1-2	CASSYFSGPINYGYTF	TGTGCCAGCAGTTACTTCTCCGGGCCCATCAACTATGGCTACACCTTC
NA	TRBV20-1	NA	TRBJ2-7	CSAKASATYEQYF	TGCAGTGCTAAGGCTTCCGCAACCTACGAGCAGTACTTC
NA	TRBV6-2/TRBV6-3	few	TRBJ2-4	CASSYDGREYF	TGTGCCAGCAGTTACGACGGAAGGGAGTACTTC
TRBD2	TRBV20-1	NA	TRBJ2-3	CSARRPGLGKDTQYF	TGCAGTGCTAGACGACCGGGACTAGGTAAAGATACGCAGTATTTT
TRBD2	TRBV5-4	NA	TRBJ2-3	CASSLGGGSRGRTDTQYF	TGTGCCAGCAGCTTGGGAGGCGGGAGTAGGGGCCGCACAGATACGCAGTATTTT
NA	TRBV29-1	NA	TRBJ1-5	CSVAVIGANQPQHF	TGCAGCGTTGCGGTAATAGGGGCCAATCAGCCCCAGCATTTT
TRBD1	TRBV7-9	few	TRBJ2-7	CASSPRDRGNDEQYF	TGTGCCAGCAGCCCCCGGGACAGGGGAAACGACGAGCAGTACTTC
TRBD2	TRBV6-2/TRBV6-3	NA	TRBJ2-7	CASSQVKALAGVFYEQYF	TGTGCCAGCAGTCAAGTCAAAGCCCTAGCGGGAGTTTTTTACGAGCAGTACTTC
TRBD2	TRBV28	NA	TRBJ2-7	CASRTRLASYEQYF	TGTGCCAGCAGGACGAGACTAGCGAGCTACGAGCAGTACTTC
TRBD1	TRBV6-6	NA	TRBJ1-4	CASGPRGEKLFF	TGTGCCAGCGGACCCAGGGGGGAAAAACTGTTTTTT
NA	TRBV27	once	TRBJ2-7	CASSSRLDTSYEQYF	TGTGCCAGCAGTTCCCGACTAGATACCTCCTACGAGCAGTACTTC
TRBD2	TRBV12-5	NA	TRBJ2-5	CASGLEAGGPIDEQYF	TGTGCTAGTGGTTTGGAAGCGGGAGGGCCAATTGATGAGCAGTACTTC
NA	TRBV4-1	NA	TRBJ1-4	CASSQDTGTGGEKLFF	TGCGCCAGCAGCCAAGACACCGGGACCGGGGGTGAAAAACTGTTTTTT
NA	TRBV20-1	NA	TRBJ2-1	CSASRQTPGPFGEQFF	TGCAGTGCTAGTCGGCAGACGCCTGGGCCGTTTGGTGAGCAGTTCTTC
TRBD2	TRBV5-6	few	TRBJ2-3	CASSPGLENTQYF	TGTGCCAGCAGCCCCGGACTAGAAAATACGCAGTATTTT
NA	TRBV20-1	NA	TRBJ1-2	CSPGTRRTLGGYTF	TGCAGTCCTGGGACCCGGCGGACTTTAGGTGGCTACACCTTC
NA	TRBV20-1	NA	TRBJ2-1	CSARDPPGTSNNEQFF	TGCAGTGCTAGAGATCCTCCTGGGACTTCGAACAATGAGCAGTTCTTC
TRBD2	TRBV4-1	NA	TRBJ2-7	CASSDRPGLAGVEQYF	TGCGCCAGCAGCGACAGGCCGGGACTAGCGGGAGTCGAGCAGTACTTC
NA	TRBV4-3	NA	TRBJ2-7	CASSQEPGSYEQYF	TGCGCCAGCAGCCAAGAGCCAGGTTCCTACGAGCAGTACTTC